This T cell receptor beta chain was found in a study of T cell clonotyping in hematopoietic cell transplantation. Method: immunoSEQ multiplex PCR; TCRdb's copy keeps in-frame clones and lacks some. The sample includes approximately 30,000 clones, about 94% of them seen just once. The CDR3 has 14 amino acids. Germline CDR1 is LGHNA and CDR2 is YSLEER. The V and J ends lost 5 bases and 6 bases respectively, with 17 bases between them. This TCR was sampled from a man in his forties or fifties in good health. Some clones in this sample may be carry-over from other donors' samples. V and J are TRBV4-3 and TRBJ2-7; D not certain. Specimen: peripheral blood mononuclear cells. Here the CDR3 DNA reads TGCGCCAGCAGCTTCGGGTATCGTTCCGTCGAGCAGTACTTC. This translates into CASSFGYRSVEQYF.